These T cell receptor beta chains were read from a single sample in a study of technical replicates of blood from a handful of donors. Method: immunoSEQ multiplex PCR; TCRdb's copy keeps in-frame clones and lacks some. The sample has roughly 67,000 clones, roughly 98% seen once; the top ten hold around 0.15%. Sequences were obtained from T cells isolated from PBMCs. All receptors come from a human donor in good health. Each CDR3 is given with its conserved first and last residue. The order of the fields is J gene, CDR3 length, V gene, D gene, clone size, CDR3 DNA, CDR3 protein. The D gene is left open where the match is weak. Rows give clone size only sometimes, using once, few, many, or a class for an expanded clone.

TRBJ1-5 13 TRBV10-3 NA NA TGTGCCACCCAGGCGCTACTTGATCAGCCCCAGCATTTT CATQALLDQPQHF
TRBJ2-7 14 TRBV28 NA NA TGTGCCAGCAGAACATTAAAGTTGGCCTACGAGCAGTACTTC CASRTLKLAYEQYF
TRBJ1-5 15 TRBV19 TRBD1 NA TGTGCCAGTAGTGCGGACAGGGAATGGGGTCAGCCCCAGCATTTT CASSADREWGQPQHF
TRBJ2-6 15 TRBV5-6 NA NA TGTGCCAGCAGCTCCAGAATTACTGGGGCCAACGTCCTGACTTTC CASSSRITGANVLTF
TRBJ2-5 16 TRBV7-9 TRBD1 once TGTGCCAGCAGCGGAGGACAGGGGGCTTGGAGAGAGACCCAGTACTTC CASSGGQGAWRETQYF
TRBJ1-2 15 TRBV28 TRBD1 NA TGTGCCAGCAGAGCCCGACAGGGAATAGGCTATGGCTACACCTTC CASRARQGIGYGYTF
TRBJ2-7 15 TRBV4-1 TRBD2 NA TGCGCCAGCAGCCAAGAGGAAGCGGGAGCCTACGAGCAGTACTTC CASSQEEAGAYEQYF
TRBJ2-3 11 TRBV30 NA NA TGTGCCTGGACTAGTCTAGATACGCAGTATTTT CAWTSLDTQYF
TRBJ1-5 13 TRBV4-1 NA NA TGCGCCAGCAGCCAAGAACCTAGCCACGTCCAGCATTTT CASSQEPSHVQHF
TRBJ2-7 14 TRBV28 NA NA TGTGCCACCTACTCCCATGGGGGGGCGGGGGAGCAGTACTTC CATYSHGGAGEQYF
TRBJ2-7 15 TRBV6-5 NA NA TGTGCCAGCAGTTACGGGCAGGGGCCGGCTTACGAGCAGTACTTC CASSYGQGPAYEQYF
TRBJ2-1 13 TRBV11-3 TRBD1 NA TGTGCCAGCAGCCGGAACAGGGGCAATGAGCAGTTCTTC CASSRNRGNEQFF
TRBJ2-5 15 TRBV7-3 NA once TGTGCCAGCAGCTTAATGGCGGGATCAAGTGAGACCCAGTACTTC CASSLMAGSSETQYF
TRBJ1-1 13 TRBV14 NA NA TGTGCCAGCAGCCAATACTCGAACACTGAAGCTTTCTTT CASSQYSNTEAFF
TRBJ1-1 16 TRBV7-9 TRBD1 NA TGTGCCAGCAGCCCGGGACAGGGGGCCGACCCCACTGAAGCTTTCTTT CASSPGQGADPTEAFF
TRBJ1-2 15 TRBV6-5 NA NA TGTGCCAGCAGTTACTACAGGGAATCTAACTATGGCTACACCTTC CASSYYRESNYGYTF
TRBJ2-3 17 TRBV28 TRBD2 NA TGTGCCAGCAGTTTGTGGGGGACTAGCGGGAGTACAGATACGCAGTATTTT CASSLWGTSGSTDTQYF
TRBJ2-3 14 TRBV29-1 NA NA TGCAGCGTTAGGAACAGCCTGAGCACAGATACGCAGTATTTT CSVRNSLSTDTQYF
TRBJ2-1 13 TRBV6-1 NA NA TGTGCCAGCAGTGAAACTAGAGTGGATGAGCAGTTCTTC CASSETRVDEQFF
TRBJ1-5 18 TRBV11-2 NA once TGTGCCAGCAGCTTAGATCCCACAGGGAGCCCTAGCAATCAGCCCCAGCATTTT CASSLDPTGSPSNQPQHF